This T cell receptor beta chain was profiled in a study of cytotoxic CD8 clonotypes in ibrutinib-treated CLL. Whole-study findings and limits: Clonality was higher at ibrutinib response and returned toward baseline at progression.

The CDR3 runs to 11 residues. Germline CDR1 DFQATT, CDR2 SNEGSKA (reference sequence). Sequencing used immunoSEQ multiplex PCR; TCRdb keeps in-frame clones, though not all of them. Found here are roughly 130,000 clones, approximately 89% of them singletons; the top ten hold about a tenth. This clone was seen only once. Its antigen is unknown. J is TRBJ2-1 and V is TRBV20-1; D may be TRBD2 (5 bases). Sequenced here: PBMCs, sampled after 12 months of ibrutinib treatment. This clonotype was sampled from a human donor with chronic lymphocytic leukemia. CDR3 residues: CSHRGYNEQFF. DNA for the CDR3: TGCAGCCACCGGGGCTACAATGAGCAGTTCTTC.